What follows are 2 T cell receptor beta chains derived from one specimen sequenced in a study of T cell changes during pregnancy in multiple sclerosis. Sequencing used immunoSEQ multiplex PCR; TCRdb keeps in-frame clones, though not all of them. The sample holds approximately 90,000 clones, about 94% seen once. Sequenced here: peripheral blood, sampled in the third trimester of pregnancy. Receptors were obtained from a female donor with multiple sclerosis, enrolled in a pregnancy study.

The rearrangement joins TRBV5-1 to TRBJ2-7; D possibly corresponds to TRBD2 (6 bases). Trimming took off 4 bases at V and 9 bases at J, with 23 bases between the two ends. The CDR3 spans 15 residues. CDR1 is SGHRS and CDR2 is YFSETQ in the germline V gene. CDR3: CASSPGAGPSVGQYF. The CDR3 coding sequence is TGCGCCAGCAGCCCGGGAGCGGGTCCGAGCGTGGGGCAGTACTTC.

The CDR3 DNA reads TGTGCCAGCAGCTTAAGCAGGGGTACCTACGAGCAGTACTTC. As protein: CASSLSRGTYEQYF. The genes are TRBV11-2 and TRBJ2-7; D possibly corresponds to TRBD1 (6 bases). V was clipped by 2 bases and J by 2 bases, with 10 bases between them. The germline gives CDR1 SGHAT, CDR2 FQNNGV. There are 14 residues in the CDR3. Together with reference TRBV11-2 and TRBJ2-7, the CDR3 gives the full variable domain: EAGVAQSPRYKIIEKRQSVAFWCNPISGHATLYWYQQILGQGPKLLIQFQNNGVVDDSQLPKDRFSAERLKGVDSTLKIQPAKLEDSAVYLCASSLSRGTYEQYFGPGTRLTVT.